Listed below are T cell receptor beta chains from one sample, sequenced in a study of technical replicates of blood from a handful of donors. TCRdb keeps only in-frame clones here, not all; method: immunoSEQ multiplex PCR. The data contain 55,000 to 60,000 clones, about 94% of them singletons. Sequenced input: PBMCs. These receptor sequences come from a human donor in good health. Some clones in this sample may be carry-over from other donors' samples. Both conserved end residues are trimmed from each CDR3.

>TRBJ1-2|TRBV7-3
ASSPQGSHGYT
>TRBJ2-1|TRBV6-1
ASHNDRPIDNEQF
>TRBJ2-5|TRBV10-3
AISEEGETQY
>TRBJ1-3|TRBV10-3
AIGTGENSGNTIY
>TRBJ2-3|TRBV14
ASSQAGFTDTQY
>TRBJ1-4|TRBV5-3
ASHGGRLATNEKLF
>TRBJ2-5|TRBV5-1
ASSFLGLAGEETQY
>TRBJ2-1|TRBV2
ASSEWGPGLAGTDEQF
>TRBJ1-6|TRBV18
ASSPYQTGNSYNSPLH
>TRBJ2-7|TRBV7-3
ASSLGPKYEQY
>TRBJ2-6|TRBV15
ATSEDYSGANVLT
>TRBJ1-4|TRBV7-9
ASSLGVRANEKLF
>TRBJ2-7|TRBV5-6
ASSSLGPFGRTYEQY
>TRBJ2-4|TRBV27
ASSSTRDSGGTKNIQY
>TRBJ1-3|TRBV4-2
ASSHLPTGFTGNTIY
>TRBJ2-4|TRBV19
ASSIWTDKNIQY
>TRBJ2-2|TRBV5-1
ASTGIGTGELF
>TRBJ2-2|TRBV6-5
ASSRGLNTGELF
>TRBJ2-1|TRBV20-1
SALTGGEQF
>TRBJ1-6|TRBV18
ASKQGDYNSPLH
>TRBJ2-2|TRBV10-3
ASGRGQGDTGELF
>TRBJ2-1|TRBV7-3
ASSLGPVGNEQF